This TCR beta chain was observed in a study of control samples from healthy donors and cancer patients (dated by TCRdb to the early 2020s). The method was the immunoSEQ multiplex PCR assay. TCRdb took this table from immuneACCESS and kept in-frame rearrangements with V and J called. Such tables lack part of the clones; where checked against another copy, unresolved V genes explain under half of the gap, and the rest is unexplained. The sample contains about 410,000 clones, around nine tenths of them found a single time. The ten largest clonotypes hold 5.5% to 8% of the sample. Deletion took 0 bases off V and 5 bases off J, with a span of 6 bases between the germline ends. There are 12 amino acids in the CDR3, from cysteine to phenylalanine inclusive. Only the CDR3 portion is preserved as DNA: 36 bases, with reading frame beginning at the first base. CDR1 and CDR2, per the germline V gene, are SGHDT and YYEEEE.

In regard to this clone: Its antigen has not been determined. No base quality information exists; no much larger clone differs at one position.

The receptor was derived from a man aged 40-50 years with head and neck cancer. Sequenced input: PBMCs. The V and J segments used are TRBV5-6 and TRBJ2-7; the D region possibly corresponds to TRBD1 (5 bases align). The nucleotide sequence is given as TGTGCCAGCAGCTTGGAGGGGAACGAGCAGTACTTC. This translates into CASSLEGNEQYF.